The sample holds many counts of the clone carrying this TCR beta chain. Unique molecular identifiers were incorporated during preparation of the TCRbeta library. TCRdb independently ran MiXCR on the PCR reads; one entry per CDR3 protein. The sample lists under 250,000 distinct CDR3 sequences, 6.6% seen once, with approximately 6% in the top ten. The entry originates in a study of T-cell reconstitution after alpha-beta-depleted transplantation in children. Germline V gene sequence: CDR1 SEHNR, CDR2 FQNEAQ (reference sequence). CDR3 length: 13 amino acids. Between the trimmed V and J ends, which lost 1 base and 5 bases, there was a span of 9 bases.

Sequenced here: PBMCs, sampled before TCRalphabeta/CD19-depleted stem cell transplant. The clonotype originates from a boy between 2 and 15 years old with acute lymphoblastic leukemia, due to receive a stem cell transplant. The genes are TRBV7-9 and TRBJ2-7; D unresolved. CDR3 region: CASSLGLKDEQYF. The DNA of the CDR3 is TGTGCCAGCAGCTTAGGACTTAAGGACGAGCAGTACTTC.